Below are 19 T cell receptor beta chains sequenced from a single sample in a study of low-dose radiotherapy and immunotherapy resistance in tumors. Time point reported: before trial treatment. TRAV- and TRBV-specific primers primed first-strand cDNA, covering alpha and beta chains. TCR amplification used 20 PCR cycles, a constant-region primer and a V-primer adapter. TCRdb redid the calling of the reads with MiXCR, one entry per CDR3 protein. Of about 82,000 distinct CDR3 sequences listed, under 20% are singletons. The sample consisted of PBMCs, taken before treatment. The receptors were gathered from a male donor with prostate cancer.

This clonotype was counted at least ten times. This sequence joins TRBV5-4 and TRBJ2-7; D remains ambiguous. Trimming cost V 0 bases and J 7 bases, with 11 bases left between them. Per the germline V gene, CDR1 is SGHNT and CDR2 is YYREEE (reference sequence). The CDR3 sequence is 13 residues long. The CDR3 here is CASSLDSSREQYF. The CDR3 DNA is TGTGCCAGCAGCTTGGACTCGTCAAGGGAGCAGTACTTC.

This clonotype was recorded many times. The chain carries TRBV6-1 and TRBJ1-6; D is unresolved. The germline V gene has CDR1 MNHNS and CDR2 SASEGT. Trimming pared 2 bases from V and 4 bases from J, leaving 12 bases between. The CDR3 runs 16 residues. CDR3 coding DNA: TGTGCCAGCAGTGAACTGGGTAGCCTTTATAATTCACCCCTCCACTTT. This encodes CASSELGSLYNSPLHF.

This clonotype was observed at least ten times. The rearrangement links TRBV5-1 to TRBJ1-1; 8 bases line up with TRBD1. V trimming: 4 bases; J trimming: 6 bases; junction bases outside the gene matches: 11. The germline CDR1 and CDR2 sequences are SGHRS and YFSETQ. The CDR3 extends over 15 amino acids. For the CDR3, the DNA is TGCGCCAGCAGCCAAGGGGGGGACAGGAGGGCTGAAGCTTTCTTT. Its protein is CASSQGGDRRAEAFF.

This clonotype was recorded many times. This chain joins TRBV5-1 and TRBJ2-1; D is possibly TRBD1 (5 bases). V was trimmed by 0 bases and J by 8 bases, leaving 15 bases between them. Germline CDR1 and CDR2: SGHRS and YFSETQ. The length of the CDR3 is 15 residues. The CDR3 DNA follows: TGCGCCAGCAGCTTGGATTCAGGGCCGGTCTATGAGCAGTTCTTC. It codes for CASSLDSGPVYEQFF.

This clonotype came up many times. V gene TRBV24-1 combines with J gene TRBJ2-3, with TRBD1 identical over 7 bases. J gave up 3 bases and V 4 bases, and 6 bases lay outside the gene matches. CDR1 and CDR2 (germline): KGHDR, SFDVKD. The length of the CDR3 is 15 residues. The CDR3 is CATSDRPTGTDTQYF. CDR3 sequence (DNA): TGTGCCACCAGTGACCGACCGACAGGGACAGATACGCAGTATTTT.

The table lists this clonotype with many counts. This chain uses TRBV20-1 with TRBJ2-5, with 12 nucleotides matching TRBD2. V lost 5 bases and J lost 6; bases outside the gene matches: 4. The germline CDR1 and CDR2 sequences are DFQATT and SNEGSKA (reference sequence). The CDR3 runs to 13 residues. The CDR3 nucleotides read TGCAGTGCTCCTAGCGGGGGGGCTAAGACCCAGTACTTC. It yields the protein CSAPSGGAKTQYF.

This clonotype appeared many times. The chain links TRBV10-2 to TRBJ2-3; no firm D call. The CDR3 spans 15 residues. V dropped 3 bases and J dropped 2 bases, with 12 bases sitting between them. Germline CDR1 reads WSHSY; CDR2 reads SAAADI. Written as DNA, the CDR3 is TGCGCCAGCAGTGATAGGAATACCGCCACAGATACGCAGTATTTT. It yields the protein CASSDRNTATDTQYF.

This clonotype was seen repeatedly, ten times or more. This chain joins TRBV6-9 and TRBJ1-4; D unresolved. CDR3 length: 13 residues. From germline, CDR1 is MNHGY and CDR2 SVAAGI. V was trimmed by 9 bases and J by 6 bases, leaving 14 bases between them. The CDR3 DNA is TGTGCCAGGATTTTGGACGGGGATGAAAAACTGTTTTTT. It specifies CARILDGDEKLFF.

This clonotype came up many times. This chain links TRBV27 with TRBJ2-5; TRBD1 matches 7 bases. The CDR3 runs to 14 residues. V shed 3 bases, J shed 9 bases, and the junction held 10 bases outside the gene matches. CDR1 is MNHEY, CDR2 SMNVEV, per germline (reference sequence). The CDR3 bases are TGTGCCAGCAGTTTGACAGGGAACGGTCCTCCCCAGTACTTC. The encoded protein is CASSLTGNGPPQYF.

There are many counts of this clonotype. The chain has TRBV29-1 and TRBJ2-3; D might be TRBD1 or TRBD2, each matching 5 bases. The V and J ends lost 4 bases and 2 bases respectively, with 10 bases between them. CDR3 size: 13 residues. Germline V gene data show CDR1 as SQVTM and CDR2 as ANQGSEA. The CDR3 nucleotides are TGCAGCGTTGGAGGGGCGGCCACAGATACGCAGTATTTT. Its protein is CSVGGAATDTQYF.

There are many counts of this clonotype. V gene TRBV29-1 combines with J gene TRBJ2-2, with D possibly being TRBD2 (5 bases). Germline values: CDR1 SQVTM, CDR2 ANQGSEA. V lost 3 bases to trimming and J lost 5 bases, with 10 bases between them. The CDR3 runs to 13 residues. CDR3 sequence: CSVDPGGTGELFF. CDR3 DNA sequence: TGCAGCGTTGACCCGGGCGGGACCGGGGAGCTGTTTTTT.

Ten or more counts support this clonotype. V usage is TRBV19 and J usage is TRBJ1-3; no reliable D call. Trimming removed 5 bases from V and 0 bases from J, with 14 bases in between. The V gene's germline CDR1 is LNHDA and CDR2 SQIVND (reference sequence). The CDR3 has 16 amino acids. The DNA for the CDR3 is TGTGCCAGTAGTCCGAATCACGGGGTCTCTGGAAACACCATATATTTT. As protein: CASSPNHGVSGNTIYF.

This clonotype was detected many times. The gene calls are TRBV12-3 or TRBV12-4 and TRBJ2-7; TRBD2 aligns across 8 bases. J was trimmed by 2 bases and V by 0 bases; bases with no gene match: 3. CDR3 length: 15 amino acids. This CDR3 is CASSLAGRAAYEQYF. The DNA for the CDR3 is TGTGCCAGCAGTTTAGCCGGGAGGGCCGCCTACGAGCAGTACTTC.

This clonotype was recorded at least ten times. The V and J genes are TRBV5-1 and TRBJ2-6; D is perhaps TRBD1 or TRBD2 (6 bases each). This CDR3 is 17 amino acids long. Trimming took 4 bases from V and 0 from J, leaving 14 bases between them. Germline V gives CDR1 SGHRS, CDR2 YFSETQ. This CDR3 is CASSPGATASGANVLTF. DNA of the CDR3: TGCGCCAGCAGCCCGGGGGCCACCGCCTCTGGGGCCAACGTCCTGACTTTC.

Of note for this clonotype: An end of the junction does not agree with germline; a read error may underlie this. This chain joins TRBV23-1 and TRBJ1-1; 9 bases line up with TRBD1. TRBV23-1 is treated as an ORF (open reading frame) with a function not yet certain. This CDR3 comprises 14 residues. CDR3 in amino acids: CASTGDREGSEDFF. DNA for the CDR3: TGCGCCAGCACTGGGGACAGGGAAGGGTCTGAAGATTTCTTT.

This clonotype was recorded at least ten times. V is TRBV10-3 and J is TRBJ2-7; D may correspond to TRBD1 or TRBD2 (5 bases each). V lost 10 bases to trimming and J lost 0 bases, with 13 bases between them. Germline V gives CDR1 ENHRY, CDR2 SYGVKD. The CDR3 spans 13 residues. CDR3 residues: CANWDGNSYEQYF. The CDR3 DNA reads TGTGCCAACTGGGACGGAAACTCCTACGAGCAGTACTTC.

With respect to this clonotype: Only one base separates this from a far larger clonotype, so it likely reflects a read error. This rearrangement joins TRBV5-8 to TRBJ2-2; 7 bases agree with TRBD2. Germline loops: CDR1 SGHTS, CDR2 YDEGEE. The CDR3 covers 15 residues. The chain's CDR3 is CASSPAWEGTGELSF. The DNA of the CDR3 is TGTGCCAGCAGCCCGGCTTGGGAGGGTACCGGGGAGCTGTCTTTT. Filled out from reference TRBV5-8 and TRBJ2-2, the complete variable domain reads EAGVTQSPTHLIKTRGQQATLRCSPISGHTSVYWYQQALGLGLQFLLWYDEGEERNRGNFPPRFSGRQFPNYSSELNVNALELEDSALYLCASSPAWEGTGELSFGEGSRLTVL.

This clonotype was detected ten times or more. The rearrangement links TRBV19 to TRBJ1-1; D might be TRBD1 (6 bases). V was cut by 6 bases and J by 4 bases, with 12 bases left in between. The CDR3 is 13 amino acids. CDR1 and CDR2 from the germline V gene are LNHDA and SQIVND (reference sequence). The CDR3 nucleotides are TGTGCCAGTAGCCAACAGGGATCCACTGAAGCTTTCTTT. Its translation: CASSQQGSTEAFF.

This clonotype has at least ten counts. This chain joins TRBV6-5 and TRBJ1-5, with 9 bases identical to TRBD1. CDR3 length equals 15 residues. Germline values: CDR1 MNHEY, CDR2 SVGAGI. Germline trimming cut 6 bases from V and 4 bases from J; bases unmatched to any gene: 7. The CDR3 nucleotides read TGTGCCAGCAGACGACAGGGGGGTTCTAATCAGCCCCAGCATTTT. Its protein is CASRRQGGSNQPQHF.